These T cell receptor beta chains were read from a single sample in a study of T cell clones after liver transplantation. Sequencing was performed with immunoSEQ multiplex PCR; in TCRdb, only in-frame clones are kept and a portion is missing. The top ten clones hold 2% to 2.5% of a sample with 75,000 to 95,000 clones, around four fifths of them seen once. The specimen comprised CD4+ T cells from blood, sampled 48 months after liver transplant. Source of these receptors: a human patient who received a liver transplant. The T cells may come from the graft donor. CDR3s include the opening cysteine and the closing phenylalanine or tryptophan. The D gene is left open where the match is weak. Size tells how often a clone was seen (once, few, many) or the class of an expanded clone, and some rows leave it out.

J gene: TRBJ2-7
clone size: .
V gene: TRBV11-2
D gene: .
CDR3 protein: CASSLVGFSYEQYF
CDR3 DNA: TGTGCCAGCAGCTTAGTCGGGTTCTCCTACGAGCAGTACTTC

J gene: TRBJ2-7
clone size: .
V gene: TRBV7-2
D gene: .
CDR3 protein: CASSLVGARNEQYF
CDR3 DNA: TGTGCCAGCAGCTTAGTAGGGGCCCGTAACGAGCAGTACTTC

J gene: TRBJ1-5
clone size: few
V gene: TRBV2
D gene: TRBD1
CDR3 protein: CASRDRFLSPQHF
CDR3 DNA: TGTGCCAGCAGGGACAGGTTCCTTTCGCCCCAGCATTTT

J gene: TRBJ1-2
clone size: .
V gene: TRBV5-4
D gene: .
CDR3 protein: CASTGPGGGYTF
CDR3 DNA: TGTGCGAGCACGGGTCCAGGAGGCGGCTACACCTTC

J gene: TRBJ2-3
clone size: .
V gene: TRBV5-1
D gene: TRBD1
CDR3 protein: CASSRSGQSTDTQYF
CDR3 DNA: TGCGCCAGCAGCCGGTCGGGACAGAGCACAGATACGCAGTATTTT

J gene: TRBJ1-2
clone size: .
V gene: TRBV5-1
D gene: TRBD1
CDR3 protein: CASSLADRVGGYTF
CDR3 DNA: TGCGCCAGCAGCTTGGCGGACAGGGTAGGCGGCTACACCTTC

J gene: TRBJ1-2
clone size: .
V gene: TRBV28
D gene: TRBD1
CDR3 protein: CASSLSRQGNYGYTF
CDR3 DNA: TGTGCCAGCAGTTTATCCCGACAGGGGAACTATGGCTACACCTTC

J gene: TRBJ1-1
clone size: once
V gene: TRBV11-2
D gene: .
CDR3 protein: CASSLEAGTEAFF
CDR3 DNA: TGTGCCAGCAGCTTAGAGGCCGGCACTGAAGCTTTCTTT

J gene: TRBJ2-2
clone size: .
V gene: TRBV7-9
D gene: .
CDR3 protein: CASSPRRSANTGELFF
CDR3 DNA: TGTGCCAGCAGCCCAAGGAGATCCGCGAACACCGGGGAGCTGTTTTTT

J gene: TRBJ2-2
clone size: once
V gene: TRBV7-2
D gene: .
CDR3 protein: CASSLRRAGGTGELFF
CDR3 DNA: TGTGCCAGCAGCTTAAGGAGGGCAGGGGGCACCGGGGAGCTGTTTTTT

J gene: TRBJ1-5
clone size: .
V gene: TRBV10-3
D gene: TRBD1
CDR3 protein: CAISESRQGGQPQHF
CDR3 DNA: TGTGCCATCAGTGAGTCGAGACAGGGCGGTCAGCCCCAGCATTTT

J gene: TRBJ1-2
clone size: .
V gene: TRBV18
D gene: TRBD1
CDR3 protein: CASSPGQGDYGYTF
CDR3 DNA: TGTGCCAGCTCGCCGGGACAGGGGGACTATGGCTACACCTTC

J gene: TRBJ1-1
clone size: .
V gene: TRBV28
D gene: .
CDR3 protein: CASSSNREAFF
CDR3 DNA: TGTGCCAGCAGTTCCAACAGGGAAGCTTTCTTT

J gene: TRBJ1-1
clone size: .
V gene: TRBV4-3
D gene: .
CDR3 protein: CASSQGARLNTEAFF
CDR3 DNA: TGCGCCAGCAGCCAAGGGGCCAGGTTGAACACTGAAGCTTTCTTT

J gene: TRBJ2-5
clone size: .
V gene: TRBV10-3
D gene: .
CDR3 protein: CATSLGGEETQYF
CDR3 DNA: TGTGCCACGTCCCTGGGGGGCGAAGAGACCCAGTACTTC

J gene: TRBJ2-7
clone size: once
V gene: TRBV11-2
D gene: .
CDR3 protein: CASSDSQGYYEQYF
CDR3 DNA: TGTGCCAGCAGCGACTCACAGGGATACTACGAGCAGTACTTC

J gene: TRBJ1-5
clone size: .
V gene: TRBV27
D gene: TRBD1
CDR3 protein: CASSLVPDRGDQPQHF
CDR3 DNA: TGTGCCAGCAGTTTGGTTCCAGACAGGGGGGACCAGCCCCAGCATTTT

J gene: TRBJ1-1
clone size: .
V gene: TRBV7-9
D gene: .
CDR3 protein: CASSFPPGAAGTEAFF
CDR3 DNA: TGTGCCAGCAGCTTCCCACCCGGGGCGGCGGGGACTGAAGCTTTCTTT

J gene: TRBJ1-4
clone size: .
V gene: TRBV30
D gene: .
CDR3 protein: CAWSPGLDHEKLFF
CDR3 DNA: TGTGCCTGGAGTCCGGGGTTGGATCATGAAAAACTGTTTTTT

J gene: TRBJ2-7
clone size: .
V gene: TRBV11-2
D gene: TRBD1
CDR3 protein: CASSLDGGQGLPYEQYF
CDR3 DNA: TGTGCCAGCAGCTTAGATGGAGGACAGGGCCTTCCCTACGAGCAGTACTTC

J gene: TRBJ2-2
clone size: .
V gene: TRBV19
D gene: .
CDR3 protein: CASSLMNTGELFF
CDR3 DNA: TGTGCCAGTAGCCTTATGAACACCGGGGAGCTGTTTTTT

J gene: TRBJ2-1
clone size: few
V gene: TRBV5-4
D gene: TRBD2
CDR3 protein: CASSLGLAGASEQFF
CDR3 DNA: TGTGCCAGCAGCTTGGGGCTAGCGGGAGCCAGTGAGCAGTTCTTC

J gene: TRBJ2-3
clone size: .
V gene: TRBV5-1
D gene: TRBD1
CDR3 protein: CASSSPGQGTDTQYF
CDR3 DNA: TGCGCCAGCAGCTCACCGGGACAGGGGACAGATACGCAGTATTTT

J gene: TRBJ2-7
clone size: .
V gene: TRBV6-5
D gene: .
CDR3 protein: CASRLTRSYEQYF
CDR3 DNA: TGTGCCAGCAGGCTGACCAGGTCCTACGAGCAGTACTTC

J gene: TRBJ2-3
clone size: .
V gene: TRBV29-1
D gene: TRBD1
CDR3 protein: CSFTTGVADTQYF
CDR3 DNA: TGCAGCTTCACGACAGGGGTGGCAGATACGCAGTATTTT

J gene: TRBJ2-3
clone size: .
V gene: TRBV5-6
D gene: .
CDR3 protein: CASSYGPGDTQYF
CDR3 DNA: TGTGCCAGCAGCTACGGACCGGGAGATACGCAGTATTTT

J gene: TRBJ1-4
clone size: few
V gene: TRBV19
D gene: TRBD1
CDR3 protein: CASSIWTGIGEKLFF
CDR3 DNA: TGTGCCAGTAGTATTTGGACAGGGATTGGAGAAAAACTGTTTTTT

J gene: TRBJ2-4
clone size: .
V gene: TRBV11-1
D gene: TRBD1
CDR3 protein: CASSSRQGLAKNIQYF
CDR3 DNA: TGTGCCAGCAGCTCCCGACAGGGGCTAGCCAAAAACATTCAGTACTTC

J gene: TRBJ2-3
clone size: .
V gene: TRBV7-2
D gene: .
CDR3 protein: CASSRGREDTQYF
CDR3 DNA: TGTGCCAGCAGCCGGGGGCGGGAAGATACGCAGTATTTT

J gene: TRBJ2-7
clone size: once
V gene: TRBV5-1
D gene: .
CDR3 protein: CASSLVPGGRTSSYEQYF
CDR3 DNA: TGCGCCAGCAGCCTAGTTCCCGGGGGACGGACCAGCTCCTACGAGCAGTACTTC

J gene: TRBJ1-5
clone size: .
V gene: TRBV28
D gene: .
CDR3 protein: CASRHVGSSGQPQHF
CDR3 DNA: TGTGCCAGCAGGCATGTCGGTTCTTCGGGTCAGCCCCAGCATTTT

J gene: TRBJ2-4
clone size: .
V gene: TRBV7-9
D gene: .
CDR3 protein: CASSLDTGDIQYF
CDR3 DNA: TGTGCCAGCAGCTTAGATACCGGGGACATTCAGTACTTC

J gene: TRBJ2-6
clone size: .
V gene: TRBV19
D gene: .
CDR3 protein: CASSIGRRSGANVLTF
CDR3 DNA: TGTGCCAGTAGTATTGGCAGAAGATCTGGGGCCAACGTCCTGACTTTC

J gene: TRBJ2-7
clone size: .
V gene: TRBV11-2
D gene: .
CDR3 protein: CASSLNVRNYEQYF
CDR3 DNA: TGTGCCAGCAGCTTAAACGTGAGGAATTACGAGCAGTACTTC

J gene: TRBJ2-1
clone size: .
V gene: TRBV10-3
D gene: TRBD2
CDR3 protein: CAIGSGGGSYNEQFF
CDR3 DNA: TGTGCCATCGGCTCTGGCGGGGGGTCCTACAATGAGCAGTTCTTC

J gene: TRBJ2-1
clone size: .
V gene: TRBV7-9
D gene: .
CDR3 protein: CASSLLGESYNEQFF
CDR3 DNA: TGTGCCAGCAGCTTATTAGGGGAATCCTACAATGAGCAGTTCTTC

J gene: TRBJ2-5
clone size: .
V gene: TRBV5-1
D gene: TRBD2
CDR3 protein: CASSVGLAGPQETQYF
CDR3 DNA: TGCGCCAGCAGCGTCGGACTAGCGGGGCCCCAAGAGACCCAGTACTTC

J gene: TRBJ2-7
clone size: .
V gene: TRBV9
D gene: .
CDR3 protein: CASSVRVNGEQYF
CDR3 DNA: TGTGCCAGCAGCGTAAGAGTAAACGGCGAGCAGTACTTC

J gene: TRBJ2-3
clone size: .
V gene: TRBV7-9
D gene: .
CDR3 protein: CASSLAATATDTQYF
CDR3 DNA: TGTGCCAGCAGCTTAGCAGCGACAGCCACAGATACGCAGTATTTT

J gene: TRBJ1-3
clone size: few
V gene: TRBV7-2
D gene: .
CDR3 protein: CASSPQGRNTIYF
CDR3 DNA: TGTGCCAGCAGCCCCCAGGGGAGAAACACCATATATTTT

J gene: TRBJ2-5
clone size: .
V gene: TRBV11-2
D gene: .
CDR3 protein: CASSLAGTETQYF
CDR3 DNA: TGTGCCAGCAGCTTGGCCGGGACGGAGACCCAGTACTTC

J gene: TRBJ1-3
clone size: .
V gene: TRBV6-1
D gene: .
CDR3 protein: CASSEGTAGNTIYF
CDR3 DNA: TGTGCCAGCAGTGAAGGGACAGCTGGAAACACCATATATTTT

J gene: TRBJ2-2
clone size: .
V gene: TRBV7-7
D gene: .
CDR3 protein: CAARGPEFGELFF
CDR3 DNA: TGTGCTGCCCGAGGCCCTGAGTTCGGGGAGCTGTTTTTT

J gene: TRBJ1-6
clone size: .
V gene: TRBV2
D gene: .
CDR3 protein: CASSGTASYNSPLHF
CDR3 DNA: TGTGCCAGCAGTGGGACAGCGAGTTATAATTCACCCCTCCACTTT

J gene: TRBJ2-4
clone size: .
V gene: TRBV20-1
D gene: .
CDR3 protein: CSATQEGRRYF
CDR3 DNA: TGCAGTGCTACCCAAGAGGGGAGGAGGTACTTC

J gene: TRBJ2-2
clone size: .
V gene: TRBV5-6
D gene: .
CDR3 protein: CASSLLGPRAGELFF
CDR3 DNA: TGTGCCAGCAGCTTGCTAGGGCCTAGGGCCGGGGAGCTGTTTTTT

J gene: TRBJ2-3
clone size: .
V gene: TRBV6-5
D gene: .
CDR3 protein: CASSGRISTDTQYF
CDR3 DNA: TGTGCCAGCAGCGGACGGATTAGCACAGATACGCAGTATTTT

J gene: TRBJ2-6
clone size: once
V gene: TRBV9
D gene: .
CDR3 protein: CASSVEPGSNVLTF
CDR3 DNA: TGTGCCAGCAGCGTAGAGCCGGGATCCAACGTCCTGACTTTC